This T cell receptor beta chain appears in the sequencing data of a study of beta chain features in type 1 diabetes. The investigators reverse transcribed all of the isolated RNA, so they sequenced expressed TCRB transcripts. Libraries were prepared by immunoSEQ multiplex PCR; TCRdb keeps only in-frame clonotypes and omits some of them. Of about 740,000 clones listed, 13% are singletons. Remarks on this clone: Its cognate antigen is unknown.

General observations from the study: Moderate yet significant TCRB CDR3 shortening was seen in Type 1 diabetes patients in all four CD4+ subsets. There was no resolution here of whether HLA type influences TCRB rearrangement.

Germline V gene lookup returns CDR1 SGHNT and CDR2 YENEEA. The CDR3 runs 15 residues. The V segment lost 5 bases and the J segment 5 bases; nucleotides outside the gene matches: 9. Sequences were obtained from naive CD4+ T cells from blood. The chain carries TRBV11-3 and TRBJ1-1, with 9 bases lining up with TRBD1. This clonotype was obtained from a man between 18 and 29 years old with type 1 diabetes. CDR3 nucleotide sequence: TGTGCCAGCAGCCCATCAGACAGGGGGAGAACTGAAGCTTTCTTT. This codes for CASSPSDRGRTEAFF.